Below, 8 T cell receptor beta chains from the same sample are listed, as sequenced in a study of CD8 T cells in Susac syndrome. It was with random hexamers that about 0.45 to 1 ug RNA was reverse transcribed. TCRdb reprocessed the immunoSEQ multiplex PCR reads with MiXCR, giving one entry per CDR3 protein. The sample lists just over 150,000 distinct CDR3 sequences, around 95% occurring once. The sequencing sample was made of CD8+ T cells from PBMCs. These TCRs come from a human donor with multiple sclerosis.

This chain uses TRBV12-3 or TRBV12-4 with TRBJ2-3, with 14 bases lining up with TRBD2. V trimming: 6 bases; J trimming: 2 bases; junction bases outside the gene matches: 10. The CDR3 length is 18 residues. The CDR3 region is CASSLGWTSGGPTDTQYF. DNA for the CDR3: TGTGCCAGCAGCCTAGGCTGGACTAGCGGGGGGCCCACAGATACGCAGTATTTT.

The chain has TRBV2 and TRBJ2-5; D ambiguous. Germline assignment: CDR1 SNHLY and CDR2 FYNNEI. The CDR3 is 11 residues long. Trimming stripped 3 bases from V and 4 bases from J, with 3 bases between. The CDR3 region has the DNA TGTGCCAGCAGTGATAGAGAGACCCAGTACTTC. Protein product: CASSDRETQYF.

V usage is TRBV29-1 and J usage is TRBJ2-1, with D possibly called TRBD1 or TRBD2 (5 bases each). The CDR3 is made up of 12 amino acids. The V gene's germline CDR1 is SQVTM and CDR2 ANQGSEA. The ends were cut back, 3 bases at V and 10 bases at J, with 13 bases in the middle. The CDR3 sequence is CSVDRGLEEQFF. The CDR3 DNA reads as TGCAGCGTTGATCGGGGCTTGGAAGAGCAGTTCTTC.

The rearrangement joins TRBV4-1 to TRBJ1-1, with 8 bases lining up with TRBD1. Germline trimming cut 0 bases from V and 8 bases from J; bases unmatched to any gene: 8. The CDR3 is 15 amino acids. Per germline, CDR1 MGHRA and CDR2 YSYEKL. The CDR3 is CASSQEVQGAREAFF. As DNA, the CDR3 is TGCGCCAGCAGCCAAGAAGTGCAGGGGGCTCGAGAAGCTTTCTTT.

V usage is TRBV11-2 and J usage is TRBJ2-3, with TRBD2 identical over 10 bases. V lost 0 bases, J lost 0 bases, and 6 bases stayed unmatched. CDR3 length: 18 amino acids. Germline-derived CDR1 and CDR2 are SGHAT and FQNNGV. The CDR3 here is CASSLEASGSPSTDTQYF. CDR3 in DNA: TGTGCCAGCAGCTTAGAGGCTAGCGGGAGCCCTAGCACAGATACGCAGTATTTT.

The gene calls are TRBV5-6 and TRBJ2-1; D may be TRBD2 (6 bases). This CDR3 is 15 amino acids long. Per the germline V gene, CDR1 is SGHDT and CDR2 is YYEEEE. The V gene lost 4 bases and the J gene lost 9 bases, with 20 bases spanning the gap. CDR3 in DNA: TGTGCCAGCAGCCCGGTACCGGGACTGACCATTGAGCAGTTCTTC. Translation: CASSPVPGLTIEQFF.

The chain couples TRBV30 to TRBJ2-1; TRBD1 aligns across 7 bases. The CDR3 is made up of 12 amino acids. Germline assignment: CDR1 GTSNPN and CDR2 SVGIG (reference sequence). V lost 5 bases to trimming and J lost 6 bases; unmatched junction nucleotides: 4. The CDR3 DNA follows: TGTGCCTGGGGTCCAGGGGGCAATGAGCAGTTCTTC. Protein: CAWGPGGNEQFF.

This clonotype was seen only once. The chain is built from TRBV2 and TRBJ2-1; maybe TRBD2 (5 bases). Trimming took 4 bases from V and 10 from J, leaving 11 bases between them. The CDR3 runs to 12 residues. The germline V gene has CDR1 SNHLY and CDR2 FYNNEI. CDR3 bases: TGTGCCAGCAGTGGAGGACTGGCAGAGCAGTTCTTC. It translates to CASSGGLAEQFF. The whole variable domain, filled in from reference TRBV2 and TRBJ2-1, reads EPEVTQTPSHQVTQMGQEVILRCVPISNHLYFYWYRQILGQKVEFLVSFYNNEISEKSEIFDDQFSVERPDGSNFTLKIRSTKLEDSAMYFCASSGGLAEQFFGPGTRLTVL.